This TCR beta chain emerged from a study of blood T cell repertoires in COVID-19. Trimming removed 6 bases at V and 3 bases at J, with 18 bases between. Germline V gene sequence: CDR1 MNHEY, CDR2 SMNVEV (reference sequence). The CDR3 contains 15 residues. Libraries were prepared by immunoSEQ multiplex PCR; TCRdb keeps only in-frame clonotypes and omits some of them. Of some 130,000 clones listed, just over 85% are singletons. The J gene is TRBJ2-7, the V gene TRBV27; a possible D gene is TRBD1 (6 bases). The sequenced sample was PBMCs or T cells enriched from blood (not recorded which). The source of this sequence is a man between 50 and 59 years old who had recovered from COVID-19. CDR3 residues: CASSRGQWGRYEQYF. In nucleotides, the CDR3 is TGTGCCAGCAGCAGAGGACAGTGGGGACGCTACGAGCAGTACTTC.